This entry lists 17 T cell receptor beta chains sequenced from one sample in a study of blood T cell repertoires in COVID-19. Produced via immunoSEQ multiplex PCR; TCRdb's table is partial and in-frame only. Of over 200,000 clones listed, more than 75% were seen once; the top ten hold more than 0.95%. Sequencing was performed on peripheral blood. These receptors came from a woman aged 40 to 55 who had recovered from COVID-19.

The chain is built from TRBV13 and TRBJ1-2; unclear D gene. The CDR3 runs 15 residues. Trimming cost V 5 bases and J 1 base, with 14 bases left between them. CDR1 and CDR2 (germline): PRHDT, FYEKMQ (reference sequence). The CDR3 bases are TGTGCCAGCAGCCCCGCCCCCAACAATAACTATGGCTACACCTTC. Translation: CASSPAPNNNYGYTF. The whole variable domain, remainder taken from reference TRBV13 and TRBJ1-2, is AAGVIQSPRHLIKEKRETATLKCYPIPRHDTVYWYQQGPGQDPQFLISFYEKMQSDKGSIPDRFSAQQFSDYHSELNMSSLELGDSALYFCASSPAPNNNYGYTFGSGTRLTVV.

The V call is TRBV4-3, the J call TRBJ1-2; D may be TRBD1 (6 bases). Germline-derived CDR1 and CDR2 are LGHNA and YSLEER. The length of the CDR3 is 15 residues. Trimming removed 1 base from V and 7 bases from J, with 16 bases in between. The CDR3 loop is CASSQGVGSRGGYTF. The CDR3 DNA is TGCGCCAGCAGCCAAGGCGTAGGTTCCAGGGGTGGCTACACCTTC.

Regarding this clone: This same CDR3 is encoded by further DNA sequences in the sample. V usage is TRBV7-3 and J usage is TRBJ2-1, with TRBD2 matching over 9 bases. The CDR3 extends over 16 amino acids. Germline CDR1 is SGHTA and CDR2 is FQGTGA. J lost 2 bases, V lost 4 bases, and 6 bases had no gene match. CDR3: CASSSLAGGAYNEQFF. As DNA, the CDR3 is TGTGCCAGCAGCTCCCTTGCGGGGGGGGCCTACAATGAGCAGTTCTTC.

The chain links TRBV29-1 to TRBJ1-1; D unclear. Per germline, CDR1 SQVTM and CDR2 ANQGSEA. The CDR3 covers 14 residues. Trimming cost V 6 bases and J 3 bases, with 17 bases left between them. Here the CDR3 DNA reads TGCAGCGTAGCCACCCTTCTGTTGGACACTGAAGCTTTCTTT. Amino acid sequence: CSVATLLLDTEAFF.

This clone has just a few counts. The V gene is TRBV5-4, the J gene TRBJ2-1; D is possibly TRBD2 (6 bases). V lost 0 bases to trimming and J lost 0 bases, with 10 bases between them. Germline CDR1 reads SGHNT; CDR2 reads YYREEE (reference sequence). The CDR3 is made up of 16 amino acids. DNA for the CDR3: TGTGCCAGCAGCTTGGGGCGGGGAAGCTCCTACAATGAGCAGTTCTTC. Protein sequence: CASSLGRGSSYNEQFF.

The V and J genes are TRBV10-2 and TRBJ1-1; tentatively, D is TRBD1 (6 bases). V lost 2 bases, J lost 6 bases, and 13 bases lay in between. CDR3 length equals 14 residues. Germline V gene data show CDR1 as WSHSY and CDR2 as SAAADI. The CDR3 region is CASSETQGKPEAFF. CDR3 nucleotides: TGCGCCAGCAGTGAGACCCAGGGGAAACCTGAAGCTTTCTTT.

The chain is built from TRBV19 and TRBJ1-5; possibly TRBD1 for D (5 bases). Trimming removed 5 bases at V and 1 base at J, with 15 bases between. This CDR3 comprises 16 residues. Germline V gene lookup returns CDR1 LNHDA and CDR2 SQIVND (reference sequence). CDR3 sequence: CASSPVFRGSNQPQHF. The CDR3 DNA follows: TGTGCCAGTAGTCCGGTTTTTCGGGGGAGCAATCAGCCCCAGCATTTT.

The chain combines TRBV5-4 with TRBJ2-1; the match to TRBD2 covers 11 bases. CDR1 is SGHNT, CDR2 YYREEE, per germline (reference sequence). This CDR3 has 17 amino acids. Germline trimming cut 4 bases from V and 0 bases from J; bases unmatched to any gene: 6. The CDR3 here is CASSPGTSGSSYNEQFF. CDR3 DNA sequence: TGTGCCAGCAGCCCAGGGACTAGCGGAAGCTCCTACAATGAGCAGTTCTTC.

The CDR3 protein is CASSQEGLLPTDTQYF. CDR3 DNA: TGCGCCAGCAGCCAAGAGGGCCTCCTCCCCACAGATACGCAGTATTTT. The rearrangement links TRBV4-3 to TRBJ2-3; no definite D call. Trimming stripped 0 bases from V and 2 bases from J, with 12 bases between. The CDR3 extends over 16 amino acids. Germline values: CDR1 LGHNA, CDR2 YSLEER.

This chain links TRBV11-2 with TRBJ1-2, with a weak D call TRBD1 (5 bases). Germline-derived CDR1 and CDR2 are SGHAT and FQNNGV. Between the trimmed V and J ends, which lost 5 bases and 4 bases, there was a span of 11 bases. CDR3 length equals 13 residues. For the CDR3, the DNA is TGTGCCAGCAGCCCTGGACAAACCTATGGCTACACCTTC. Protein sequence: CASSPGQTYGYTF.

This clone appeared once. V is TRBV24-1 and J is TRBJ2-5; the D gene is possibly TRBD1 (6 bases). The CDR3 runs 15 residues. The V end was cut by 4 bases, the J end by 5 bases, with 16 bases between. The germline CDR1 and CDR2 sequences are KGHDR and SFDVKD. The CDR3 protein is CATSDPRAGEETQYF. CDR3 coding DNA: TGTGCCACCAGTGACCCGCGGGCAGGGGAGGAGACCCAGTACTTC.

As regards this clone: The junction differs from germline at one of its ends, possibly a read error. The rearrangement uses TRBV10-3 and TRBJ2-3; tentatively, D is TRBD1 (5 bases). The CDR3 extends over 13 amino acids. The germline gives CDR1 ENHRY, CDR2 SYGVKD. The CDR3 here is CATQSGPTGTQYF. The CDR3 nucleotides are TGTGCCACACAATCCGGACCCACAGGTACGCAGTATTTT.

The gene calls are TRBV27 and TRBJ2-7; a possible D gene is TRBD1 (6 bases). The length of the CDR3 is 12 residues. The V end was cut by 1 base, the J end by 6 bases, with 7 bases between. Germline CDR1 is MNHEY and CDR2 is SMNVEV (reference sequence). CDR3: CASSLWGLEQYF. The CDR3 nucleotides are TGTGCCAGCAGTTTATGGGGGCTCGAGCAGTACTTC.

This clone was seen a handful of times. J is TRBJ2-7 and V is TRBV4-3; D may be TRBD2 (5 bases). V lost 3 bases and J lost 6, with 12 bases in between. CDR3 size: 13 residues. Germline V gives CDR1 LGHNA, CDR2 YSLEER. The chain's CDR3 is CASSQRTPGEQYF. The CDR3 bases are TGCGCCAGCAGCCAGCGGACTCCGGGCGAGCAGTACTTC.

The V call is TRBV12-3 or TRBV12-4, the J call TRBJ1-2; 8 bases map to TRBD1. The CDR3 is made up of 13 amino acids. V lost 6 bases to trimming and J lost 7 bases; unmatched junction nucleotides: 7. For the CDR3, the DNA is TGTGCCAGCAGCCCTGGACAGGGAGGTGGCTACACCTTC. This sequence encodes CASSPGQGGGYTF.

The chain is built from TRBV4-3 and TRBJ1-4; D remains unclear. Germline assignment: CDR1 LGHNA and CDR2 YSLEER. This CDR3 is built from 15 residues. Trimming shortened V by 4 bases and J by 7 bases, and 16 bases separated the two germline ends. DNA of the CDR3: TGCGCCAGCAGCCCCCGGTCCGGGTACGGTGAAAAACTGTTTTTT. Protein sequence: CASSPRSGYGEKLFF.

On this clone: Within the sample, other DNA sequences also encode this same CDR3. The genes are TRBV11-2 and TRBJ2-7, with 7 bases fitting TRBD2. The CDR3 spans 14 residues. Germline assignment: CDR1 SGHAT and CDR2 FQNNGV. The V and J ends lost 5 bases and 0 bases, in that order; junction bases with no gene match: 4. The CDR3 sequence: CASSPGGSSYEQYF. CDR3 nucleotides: TGTGCCAGCAGCCCCGGCGGGAGCTCCTACGAGCAGTACTTC.